This T cell receptor beta chain was identified during a study of T cells of healthy individuals. Germline CDR1 MGHRA, CDR2 YSYEKL. Trimming pared 0 bases from V and 6 bases from J, leaving 17 bases between. There are 16 residues in the CDR3. TCRdb fed the 5' RACE reads into MiXCR, producing one record per CDR3 protein. The table shows 85,000 to 100,000 distinct CDR3 sequences, with 15% to 20% occurring only once. The chain joins TRBV4-1 to TRBJ1-2; possibly TRBD1 for D (6 bases). The clonotype was recovered from a human donor in good health. The CDR3 protein is CASSQDEARGVNGYTF. The CDR3, as DNA: TGCGCCAGCAGCCAAGATGAAGCCAGGGGTGTAAATGGCTACACCTTC.